In its sample, the clone carrying this T cell receptor beta chain was seen a few times. Antigen specificity is unknown. TCRdb re-called the reads through MiXCR, storing one row per CDR3 protein. Of 800,000 to 950,000 distinct CDR3 sequences listed, 32% are singletons. The sample belongs to a study of T cell repertoires in cytomegalovirus infection. Looking at the study overall: CMV epitopes, recently identified HLA-C-restricted and well-studied HLA-B-restricted, were used. Both a matching HLA type and CMV infection were indicated by public TCR beta signatures. Notes on the study in general: The ex vivo response was dominated by HLA-C-restricted CMV-specific TCR beta clonotypes. Cumulative frequency (of public TCR beta family members) identified carriers of CMV plus the relevant HLA.

V shed 7 bases and J 5 bases; nucleotides not matched to a gene: 7. CDR1 LGHNT and CDR2 FRNRAP come from the germline V gene. There are 13 residues in the CDR3. This chain connects TRBV12-5 to TRBJ2-5, with TRBD2 matching over 7 bases. The material was cultured CD8+ T cells from PBMCs, obtained from culture after CMV antigen stimulation. The sequence derives from a human donor in good health (CMV status not recorded). Some clones in this sample may be carry-over from other donors' samples. CDR3 region: CASALDGRETQYF. In nucleotides, the CDR3 is TGTGCTAGTGCCTTGGACGGGAGGGAGACCCAGTACTTC.